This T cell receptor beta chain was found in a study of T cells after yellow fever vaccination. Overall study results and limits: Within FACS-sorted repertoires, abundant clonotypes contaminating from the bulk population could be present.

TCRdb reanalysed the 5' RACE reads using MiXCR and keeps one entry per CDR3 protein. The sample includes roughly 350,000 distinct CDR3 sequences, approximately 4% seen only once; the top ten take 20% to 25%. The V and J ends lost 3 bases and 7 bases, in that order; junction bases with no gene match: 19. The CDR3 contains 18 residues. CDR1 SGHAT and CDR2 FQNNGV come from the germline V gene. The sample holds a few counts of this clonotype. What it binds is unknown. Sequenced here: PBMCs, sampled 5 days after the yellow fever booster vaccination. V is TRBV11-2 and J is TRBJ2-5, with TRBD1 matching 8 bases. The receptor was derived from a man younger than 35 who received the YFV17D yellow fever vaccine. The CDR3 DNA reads TGTGCCAGCAGCTTTTGGAGAGGCCGGGGACAGGAGGGGAGGACCCAGTACTTC. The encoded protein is CASSFWRGRGQEGRTQYF. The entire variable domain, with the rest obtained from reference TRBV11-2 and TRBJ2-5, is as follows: EAGVAQSPRYKIIEKRQSVAFWCNPISGHATLYWYQQILGQGPKLLIQFQNNGVVDDSQLPKDRFSAERLKGVDSTLKIQPAKLEDSAVYLCASSFWRGRGQEGRTQYFGPGTRLLVL.